The rows below give T cell receptor beta chains drawn from one sample of a study of cytotoxic CD8 clonotypes in ibrutinib-treated CLL. Assay used: immunoSEQ multiplex PCR; TCRdb lists only in-frame clones, some missing. The data show roughly 28,000 clones, 70% to 90% seen once. The starting material was PBMCs, obtained after 24 months of ibrutinib treatment. The receptors were gathered from a human donor with chronic lymphocytic leukemia. Both conserved end residues are part of each CDR3.

TRBJ1-6 TRBV2 CASSDVVGPLHF
TRBJ2-3 TRBV5-6 CASSYYESSTDTQYF
TRBJ1-5 TRBV18 CASSPGQGAFKPQHF
TRBJ2-7 TRBV11-2 CASSLERGQVGYEQYF
TRBJ1-1 TRBV7-9 CASSFTLGTEAFF
TRBJ2-3 TRBV9 CASSAQASNTQYF
TRBJ1-2 TRBV9 CASSRGYGYTF
TRBJ2-7 TRBV13 CASSNTGAQEIYEQYF
TRBJ1-3 TRBV4-1 CASSHQGFPIYF
TRBJ2-3 TRBV11-2 CASSLDLYSTDTQYF
TRBJ2-1 TRBV7-6 CASNHGQGGEQFF
TRBJ2-7 TRBV6-5 CAGQGVDEQYF
TRBJ2-1 TRBV5-6 CASSLGGTQFF
TRBJ1-4 TRBV28 CASRSGEKLFF
TRBJ1-1 TRBV5-1 CASSAHRQGMNTEAFF
TRBJ1-3 TRBV18 CASSPLHRRDTIYF
TRBJ2-7 TRBV14 CASSPPVALGGEQYF
TRBJ2-1 TRBV11-1 CASSVGQGYNEQFF
TRBJ1-2 TRBV9 CASSVDNRARGYTF
TRBJ2-3 TRBV2 CASPGGQQDTQYF
TRBJ1-4 TRBV28 CASSLNNLPANEKLFF
TRBJ1-1 TRBV5-1 CATSGQNTEAFF
TRBJ2-1 TRBV27 CASKGFSEQFF
TRBJ2-7 TRBV6-5 CASRRGTGGEWEQYF
TRBJ2-3 TRBV19 CASSSTSGSTDTQYF
TRBJ2-5 TRBV29-1 CSVEDAVEETQYF
TRBJ2-1 TRBV11-2 CASSVLLGSKQFF